This record covers a single TCR beta chain. The record originates from a study of blood T cell repertoires in COVID-19. Here immunoSEQ multiplex PCR was the method, and the copy in TCRdb shows in-frame clones only, minus some. The table includes about 260,000 clones, about 90% detected once. J lost 5 bases, V lost 5 bases, and 7 bases had no gene match. This CDR3 comprises 14 residues. The germline V gene has CDR1 LNHNV and CDR2 YYDKDF (reference sequence). The V call is TRBV15, the J call TRBJ2-5; 8 nucleotides agree with TRBD1. Sequencing used PBMCs or T cells enriched from blood (not recorded which). This receptor was obtained from a man aged 45 to 65 who had been exposed to COVID-19. CDR3 nucleotides: TGTGCCACCAGCGACCGACAGGGGAAGGAGACCCAGTACTTC. Amino acids: CATSDRQGKETQYF.